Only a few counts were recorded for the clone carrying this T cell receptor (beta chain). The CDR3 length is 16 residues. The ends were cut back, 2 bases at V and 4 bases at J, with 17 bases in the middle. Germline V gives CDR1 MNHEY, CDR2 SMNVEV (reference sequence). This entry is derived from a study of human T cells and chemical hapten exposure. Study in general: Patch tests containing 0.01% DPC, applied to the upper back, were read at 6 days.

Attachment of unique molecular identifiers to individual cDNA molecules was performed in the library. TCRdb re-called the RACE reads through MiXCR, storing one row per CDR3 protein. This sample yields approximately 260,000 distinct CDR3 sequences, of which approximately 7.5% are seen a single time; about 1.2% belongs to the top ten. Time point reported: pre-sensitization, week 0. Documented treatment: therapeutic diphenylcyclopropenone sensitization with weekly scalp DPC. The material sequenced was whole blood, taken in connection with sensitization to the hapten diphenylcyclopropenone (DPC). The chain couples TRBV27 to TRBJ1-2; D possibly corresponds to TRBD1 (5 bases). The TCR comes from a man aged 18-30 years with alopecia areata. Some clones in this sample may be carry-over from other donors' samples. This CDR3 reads CASSLTREPPGYGYTF. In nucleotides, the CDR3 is TGTGCCAGCAGTTTAACCAGGGAGCCCCCTGGCTATGGCTACACCTTC.